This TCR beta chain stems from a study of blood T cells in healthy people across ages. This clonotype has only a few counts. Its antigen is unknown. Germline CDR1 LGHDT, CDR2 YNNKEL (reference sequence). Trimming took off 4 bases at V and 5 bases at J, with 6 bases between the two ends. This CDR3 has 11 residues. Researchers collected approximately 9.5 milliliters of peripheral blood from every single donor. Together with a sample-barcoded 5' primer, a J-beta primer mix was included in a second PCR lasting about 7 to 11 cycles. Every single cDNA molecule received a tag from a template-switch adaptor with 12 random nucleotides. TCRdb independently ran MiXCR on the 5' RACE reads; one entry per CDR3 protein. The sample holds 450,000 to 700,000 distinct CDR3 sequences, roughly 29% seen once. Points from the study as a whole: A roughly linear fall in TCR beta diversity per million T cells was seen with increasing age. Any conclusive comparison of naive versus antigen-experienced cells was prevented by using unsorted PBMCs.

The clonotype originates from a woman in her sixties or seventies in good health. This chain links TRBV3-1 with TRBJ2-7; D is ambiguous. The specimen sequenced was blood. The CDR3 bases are TGTGCCAGCAGCCGGCCCCACGAGCAGTACTTC. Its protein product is CASSRPHEQYF.